This T cell receptor beta chain was documented in a study of T-cell memory formation after mild COVID-19. V shed 5 bases, J shed 4 bases, and the junction held 11 bases outside the gene matches. The CDR3 consists of 17 residues. Germline V CDR1 and CDR2: SEHNR, FQNEAQ (reference sequence). Using constant-segment primers, 5'RACE produced TCR alpha and TCR beta cDNA libraries carrying sample barcodes and UMIs. TCRdb reprocessed the 5' RACE reads with MiXCR, giving one entry per CDR3 protein. The sample shows hundreds of thousands of distinct CDR3 sequences, roughly 23% of them seen only once. The sequence came from an adult woman who had mild COVID-19 (a few samples of this study predate the infection). Cell type and time point are not known. Sequenced input: PBMCs or a T cell subset sorted from them (not recorded which). V is TRBV7-9 and J is TRBJ2-6; 7 nucleotides agree with TRBD1. This CDR3 reads CASSRRQGRLGANVLTF. In DNA, the CDR3 is TGTGCCAGCAGCCGAAGACAGGGCCGACTGGGGGCCAACGTCCTGACTTTC.